The clone carrying this T cell receptor beta chain appeared a few times. Profiled with immunoSEQ multiplex PCR; TCRdb holds only in-frame clones, not every one. The table shows roughly 40,000 clones, with roughly 85% occurring only once. This specimen belongs to a study of T cell responses to AZD1222 COVID-19 vaccine. This CDR3 contains 17 residues. CDR1 and CDR2 from the germline V gene are SGHAT and FQNNGV. V lost 5 bases, J lost 8 bases, and 22 bases lay in between. The rearrangement links TRBV11-2 to TRBJ1-6; D remains ambiguous. This sample comprised peripheral blood, obtained 28 days after the second dose of the MenACWY control vaccine. The TCR originated in an adult who received the MenACWY meningococcal vaccine as a control. The CDR3 DNA sequence: TGTGCCAGCAGCAAGAATAACCGGGCTCCGTGGGATTCACCCCTCCACTTT. Translation: CASSKNNRAPWDSPLHF.